This TCR beta chain stems from a study of beta chain features in type 1 diabetes. Expressed TCRB transcripts were sequenced because the isolated RNA had all been reverse transcribed beforehand. The table came from immunoSEQ multiplex PCR; TCRdb's copy has only in-frame clones and leaves some out. The sample has around 300,000 clones; roughly 15% are singletons. This clone has more than one count but fewer than ten. Germline V CDR1 and CDR2: SGHDN, FVKESK. This CDR3 spans 13 amino acids. V lost 0 bases and J lost 16, with 16 bases in between. This sequence joins TRBV14 and TRBJ1-3; no reliable D call. This sequence was found in a young man in good health. The sample was central memory CD4+ T cells from blood. CDR3: CASSQDRGIAGYF. The CDR3 nucleotides read TGTGCCAGCAGCCAAGATCGGGGAATTGCCGGCTATTTT. The full variable domain, its missing parts supplied by reference TRBV14 and TRBJ1-3, is EAGVTQFPSHSVIEKGQTVTLRCDPISGHDNLYWYRRVMGKEIKFLLHFVKESKQDESGMPNNRFLAERTGGTYSTLKVQPAELEDSGVYFCASSQDRGIAGYFGEGSWLTVV.